Listed below are T cell receptor beta chains from one sample, sequenced in a study of control samples from healthy donors and cancer patients. The method was immunoSEQ multiplex PCR; TCRdb's version includes in-frame clones alone and lacks a portion of them. The table includes some 130,000 clones, roughly 90% detected once. Sequenced sample: blood. These receptors were taken from a man aged 18 to 30 in good health. CDR3s leave out the opening cysteine and the closing phenylalanine or tryptophan. Fields, in order: V gene, J gene, D gene, CDR3 protein. A D gene is named only where the DNA matches it firmly.

v_call: TRBV11-3
j_call: TRBJ2-1
d_call: TRBD2
cdr3_aa: ASSLVAGSHNEQF

v_call: TRBV6-1
j_call: TRBJ1-2
d_call: TRBD1
cdr3_aa: ASSAGQGTPDYGYT

v_call: TRBV4-1
j_call: TRBJ1-2
d_call: NA
cdr3_aa: ASSQVPRTLVGGYT

v_call: TRBV30
j_call: TRBJ2-1
d_call: TRBD2
cdr3_aa: AWSAGGRNEQF

v_call: TRBV5-5
j_call: TRBJ2-7
d_call: TRBD1
cdr3_aa: ASSLAGGFSSYEQY

v_call: TRBV5-1
j_call: TRBJ2-3
d_call: NA
cdr3_aa: ASSSGDHASTDTQY

v_call: TRBV27
j_call: TRBJ2-2
d_call: NA
cdr3_aa: ASSLHRDNTGELF

v_call: TRBV7-2
j_call: TRBJ2-7
d_call: TRBD2
cdr3_aa: ASSSPAGGWVHEQY

v_call: TRBV27
j_call: TRBJ1-2
d_call: TRBD1
cdr3_aa: ASSSGTGNYGYT

v_call: TRBV27
j_call: TRBJ1-1
d_call: NA
cdr3_aa: ASSFRGADTEAF

v_call: TRBV9
j_call: TRBJ2-5
d_call: TRBD2
cdr3_aa: ASSVGATSGGVKTQY

v_call: TRBV2
j_call: TRBJ1-1
d_call: TRBD1
cdr3_aa: ASRDRGTEAF

v_call: TRBV30
j_call: TRBJ1-3
d_call: NA
cdr3_aa: AWSAGIISSGNTIY

v_call: TRBV25-1
j_call: TRBJ2-3
d_call: TRBD2
cdr3_aa: ASSVTSGWGNTQY

v_call: TRBV4-2
j_call: TRBJ1-5
d_call: NA
cdr3_aa: ASSDTGYSNQPQH

v_call: TRBV6-6
j_call: TRBJ1-2
d_call: NA
cdr3_aa: ASSLIGQNYGYT

v_call: TRBV5-5
j_call: TRBJ2-5
d_call: NA
cdr3_aa: ASSSPLGGETQY

v_call: TRBV25-1
j_call: TRBJ2-7
d_call: NA
cdr3_aa: ASYPGLPPYEQY

v_call: TRBV6-5
j_call: TRBJ2-7
d_call: NA
cdr3_aa: ASTQGSEQY

v_call: TRBV14
j_call: TRBJ2-1
d_call: TRBD2
cdr3_aa: ASSQWTSGGNEQF

v_call: TRBV7-4
j_call: TRBJ1-4
d_call: NA
cdr3_aa: ASTTGGLF

v_call: TRBV11-2
j_call: TRBJ2-1
d_call: TRBD2
cdr3_aa: ASSTLAGGYNEQF

v_call: TRBV27
j_call: TRBJ2-7
d_call: NA
cdr3_aa: ASSPRRDNYEQY

v_call: TRBV18
j_call: TRBJ1-3
d_call: TRBD1
cdr3_aa: ASSPSLGQSSGNTIY

v_call: TRBV2
j_call: TRBJ2-4
d_call: NA
cdr3_aa: ASSEGRAKNIQY

v_call: TRBV30
j_call: TRBJ1-4
d_call: TRBD1
cdr3_aa: ACYRGNREKLF

v_call: TRBV5-5
j_call: TRBJ2-5
d_call: NA
cdr3_aa: ASSLAPRGQETQY

v_call: TRBV12-3/TRBV12-4
j_call: TRBJ2-5
d_call: NA
cdr3_aa: ASSLNEQETQY

v_call: TRBV24-1
j_call: TRBJ1-1
d_call: NA
cdr3_aa: ASPGAF

v_call: TRBV3-1/TRBV3-2
j_call: TRBJ1-5
d_call: NA
cdr3_aa: ASSSGTGNQPQH

v_call: TRBV4-2
j_call: TRBJ1-1
d_call: NA
cdr3_aa: ASSQDSGANTEAF

v_call: TRBV19
j_call: TRBJ2-3
d_call: TRBD2
cdr3_aa: ASSPRGVVTDTQY

v_call: TRBV24-1
j_call: TRBJ2-2
d_call: TRBD1
cdr3_aa: ATSDPRTGDGELF

v_call: TRBV9
j_call: TRBJ2-1
d_call: NA
cdr3_aa: ASSVSSSYNEQF

v_call: TRBV29-1
j_call: TRBJ1-5
d_call: NA
cdr3_aa: SVATGWGQPQH

v_call: TRBV27
j_call: TRBJ2-2
d_call: TRBD2
cdr3_aa: ASLPGTRSTGELF

v_call: TRBV19
j_call: TRBJ2-3
d_call: NA
cdr3_aa: ASSIISTTHTQY

v_call: TRBV5-1
j_call: TRBJ1-1
d_call: NA
cdr3_aa: ASRTDTEAF

v_call: TRBV3-1/TRBV3-2
j_call: TRBJ2-1
d_call: NA
cdr3_aa: ASSPTGYSYNEQF

v_call: TRBV9
j_call: TRBJ1-2
d_call: NA
cdr3_aa: ASSVDRQPPPYGYT

v_call: TRBV19
j_call: TRBJ2-6
d_call: NA
cdr3_aa: ASSTRIPGANVLT

v_call: TRBV19
j_call: TRBJ1-1
d_call: TRBD1
cdr3_aa: ASSTRGLKAF

v_call: TRBV2
j_call: TRBJ2-7
d_call: NA
cdr3_aa: ASSHDSPLYEQY

v_call: TRBV9
j_call: TRBJ1-1
d_call: NA
cdr3_aa: ASSVGPNTEAF

v_call: TRBV11-2
j_call: TRBJ1-2
d_call: NA
cdr3_aa: ASSPEGYGYT

v_call: TRBV10-3
j_call: TRBJ1-2
d_call: NA
cdr3_aa: AISGEGIYGYT

v_call: TRBV5-1
j_call: TRBJ1-4
d_call: TRBD1
cdr3_aa: ASSGGQGKDEKLF

v_call: TRBV9
j_call: TRBJ2-2
d_call: NA
cdr3_aa: ASSPGTPGELF

v_call: TRBV3-1/TRBV3-2
j_call: TRBJ1-4
d_call: NA
cdr3_aa: ASRRGPMGEKLF

v_call: TRBV6-5
j_call: TRBJ2-2
d_call: TRBD2
cdr3_aa: ASSYRGGPTGELF

v_call: TRBV7-9
j_call: TRBJ2-1
d_call: TRBD1
cdr3_aa: ASSLDERTGAPYNEQF